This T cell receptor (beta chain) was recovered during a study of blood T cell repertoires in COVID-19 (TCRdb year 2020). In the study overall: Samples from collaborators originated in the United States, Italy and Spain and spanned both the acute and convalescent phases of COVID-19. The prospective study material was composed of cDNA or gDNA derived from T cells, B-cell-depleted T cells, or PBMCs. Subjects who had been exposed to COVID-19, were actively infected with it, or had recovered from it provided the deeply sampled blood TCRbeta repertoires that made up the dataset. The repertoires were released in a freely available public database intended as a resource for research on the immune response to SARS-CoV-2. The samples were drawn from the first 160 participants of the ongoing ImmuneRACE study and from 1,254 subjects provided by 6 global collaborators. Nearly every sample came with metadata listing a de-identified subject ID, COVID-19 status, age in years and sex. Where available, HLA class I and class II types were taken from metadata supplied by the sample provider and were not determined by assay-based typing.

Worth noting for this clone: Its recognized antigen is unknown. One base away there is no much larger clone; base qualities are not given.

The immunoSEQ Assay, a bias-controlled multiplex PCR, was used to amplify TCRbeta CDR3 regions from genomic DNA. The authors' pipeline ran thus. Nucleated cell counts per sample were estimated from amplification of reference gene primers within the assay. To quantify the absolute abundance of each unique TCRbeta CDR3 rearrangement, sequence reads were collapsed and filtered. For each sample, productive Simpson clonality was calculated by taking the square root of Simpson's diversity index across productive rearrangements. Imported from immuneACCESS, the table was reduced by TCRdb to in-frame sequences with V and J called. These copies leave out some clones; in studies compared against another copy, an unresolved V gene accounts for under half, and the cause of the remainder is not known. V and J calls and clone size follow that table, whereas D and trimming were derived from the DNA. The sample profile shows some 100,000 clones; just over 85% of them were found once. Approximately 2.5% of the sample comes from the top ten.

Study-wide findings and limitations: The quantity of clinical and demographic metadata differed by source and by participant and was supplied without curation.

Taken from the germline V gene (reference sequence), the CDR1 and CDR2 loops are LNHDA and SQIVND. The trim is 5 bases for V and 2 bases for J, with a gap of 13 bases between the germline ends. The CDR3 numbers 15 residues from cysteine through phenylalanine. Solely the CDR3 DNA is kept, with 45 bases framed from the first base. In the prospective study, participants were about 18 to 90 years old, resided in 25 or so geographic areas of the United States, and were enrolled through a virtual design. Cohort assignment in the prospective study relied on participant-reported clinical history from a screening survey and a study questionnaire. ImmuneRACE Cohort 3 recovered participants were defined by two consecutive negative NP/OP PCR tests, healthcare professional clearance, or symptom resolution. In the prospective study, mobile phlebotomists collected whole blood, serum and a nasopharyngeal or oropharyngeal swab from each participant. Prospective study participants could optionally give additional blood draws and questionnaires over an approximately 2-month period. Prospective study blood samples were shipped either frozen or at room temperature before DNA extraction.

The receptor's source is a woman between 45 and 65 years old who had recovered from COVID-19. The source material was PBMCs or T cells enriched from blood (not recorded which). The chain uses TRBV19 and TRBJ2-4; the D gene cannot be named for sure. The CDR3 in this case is CASSAGLRSKNIQYF. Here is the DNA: TGTGCCAGTAGTGCTGGGTTGCGGTCCAAAAACATTCAGTACTTC.